These T cell receptor beta chains were read from a single sample in a study of cytomegalovirus exposure and HLA in healthy donors. The data were produced by immunoSEQ multiplex PCR, yet TCRdb's version contains in-frame clones alone and is incomplete. Here the sample spans about 110,000 clones, 71% being singletons. Sample: PBMCs. All receptors derive from a female donor in good health and CMV-seronegative. The CDR3 runs from the conserved cysteine through the conserved F or W. A D gene is named only where the DNA matches it firmly. Part of the rows lack a size; the others show once, few, many or a class for expanded clones.

clone_size	v_call	j_call	d_call	cdr3_aa	cdr3_nt
few	TRBV5-1	TRBJ2-3	TRBD2	CASSLLGGGSGDTQYF	TGCGCCAGCAGCTTGTTAGGCGGGGGGAGTGGAGATACGCAGTATTTT
-	TRBV30	TRBJ1-5	-	CAWGGGGYQPQHF	TGTGCCTGGGGCGGGGGGGGCTATCAGCCCCAGCATTTT
-	TRBV2	TRBJ2-7	TRBD1	CASSRGGPFGEQYF	TGTGCCAGCAGTAGAGGGGGCCCCTTTGGGGAGCAGTACTTC
-	TRBV10-2	TRBJ2-1	-	CASSPLVGDEQFF	TGCGCCAGCAGTCCTCTAGTTGGCGATGAGCAGTTCTTC
-	TRBV18	TRBJ2-7	-	CASSPGLGAYEQYF	TGTGCCAGCTCACCGGGACTGGGAGCCTACGAGCAGTACTTC
-	TRBV28	TRBJ2-7	-	CASTWGASSYEQYF	TGTGCCAGCACCTGGGGAGCTTCCTCCTACGAGCAGTACTTC
-	TRBV18	TRBJ2-7	TRBD2	CASSRKTSGRAPEQYF	TGTGCCAGCTCACGAAAGACTAGCGGGAGGGCCCCCGAGCAGTACTTC
-	TRBV30	TRBJ2-4	TRBD1	CAWGTGQNIQYF	TGTGCCTGGGGGACAGGGCAAAACATTCAGTACTTC
few	TRBV11-2	TRBJ1-1	-	CASSLGQFHTEAFF	TGTGCCAGCAGCTTAGGACAGTTTCACACTGAAGCTTTCTTT
once	TRBV11-2	TRBJ2-2	TRBD1	CASRWTGGLNTGELFF	TGTGCCAGCAGGTGGACAGGGGGCCTGAACACCGGGGAGCTGTTTTTT
-	TRBV6-5	TRBJ1-1	TRBD1	CASRYTGGNTEAFF	TGTGCCAGCAGGTATACAGGGGGCAACACTGAAGCTTTCTTT
-	TRBV29-1	TRBJ1-4	-	CSGGDPTNEKLFF	TGCAGCGGGGGGGACCCAACTAATGAAAAACTGTTTTTT
-	TRBV7-2	TRBJ2-7	-	CATQGNTYEQYF	TGTGCCACCCAGGGCAACACCTACGAGCAGTACTTC
-	TRBV21-1	TRBJ1-5	-	CALQGQNQPQHF	TGTGCCTTGCAGGGGCAGAATCAGCCCCAGCATTTT
once	TRBV4-3	TRBJ1-2	-	CASSQDWAVGGDGYTF	TGCGCCAGCAGCCAAGATTGGGCGGTGGGGGGGGATGGCTACACCTTC
-	TRBV2	TRBJ2-7	-	CASRRLRQPVYEQYF	TGTGCCAGCAGGAGGTTGAGGCAACCGGTCTACGAGCAGTACTTC
-	TRBV5-1	TRBJ2-5	-	CASSLLTGETQYF	TGCGCCAGCAGCTTGTTGACTGGAGAGACCCAGTACTTC
few	TRBV30	TRBJ1-2	-	CAWSVRQAFPYGYTF	TGTGCCTGGAGTGTACGACAGGCCTTTCCTTATGGCTACACCTTC
-	TRBV11-3	TRBJ2-3	-	CASSRRGWDTQYF	TGTGCCAGCAGCCGCCGCGGGTGGGATACGCAGTATTTT
-	TRBV7-3	TRBJ1-2	-	CASSPAGGYGYTF	TGTGCCAGCAGCCCCGCCGGGGGTTATGGCTACACCTTC
-	TRBV7-2	TRBJ1-2	TRBD1	CASSLTRGQTTNYGYTF	TGTGCCAGCAGCTTAACGAGGGGACAGACTACTAACTATGGCTACACCTTC
once	TRBV9	TRBJ2-5	TRBD1	CASGRTGGFETQYF	TGTGCCAGCGGCCGGACAGGGGGCTTTGAGACCCAGTACTTC
-	TRBV30	TRBJ1-4	TRBD1	CAWERGTGVSTNEKLFF	TGTGCCTGGGAGAGGGGGACAGGGGTTTCAACTAATGAAAAACTGTTTTTT
-	TRBV11-3	TRBJ2-1	-	CASSLDERGEQFF	TGTGCCAGCAGCTTAGATGAACGGGGTGAGCAGTTCTTC
-	TRBV19	TRBJ1-5	-	CASSNRVDQPQHF	TGTGCCAGTAGTAACAGGGTTGACCAGCCCCAGCATTTT
-	TRBV7-9	TRBJ2-7	TRBD2	CASSWAGGSYEQYF	TGTGCCAGCAGCTGGGCGGGAGGGTCCTACGAGCAGTACTTC
-	TRBV7-2	TRBJ2-3	TRBD1	CASSPGLGTGGTDTQYF	TGTGCCAGCAGCCCGGGACTGGGGACAGGGGGGACAGATACGCAGTATTTT